This TCR beta chain was recovered during a study of OX40 agonist ivuxolimab in advanced cancers. On the study more broadly: Patients got intravenous ivuxolimab at 0.01 to 10 mg/kg every 2 weeks. Study-wide findings and caveats: CD4+ and CD8+ blood T cells expanded clonally by week 6 at 0.1 to 3.0 mg/kg.

The germline V gene encodes CDR1 MNHEY and CDR2 SVGAGI. V was shortened by 6 bases and J by 4 bases, with 4 bases between the two germline ends. The CDR3 loop spans 11 amino acids. TCRdb's copy holds only in-frame clones and misses some; the assay was immunoSEQ multiplex PCR. The sample carries 60,000 to 80,000 clones, approximately 80% recorded once. Points on this clone: Its matching antigen is unknown.

The V gene is TRBV6-5, the J gene TRBJ2-1; no clear D gene. Sequenced material: CD4+ or CD8+ T cells sorted from blood, taken in a trial of the OX40 agonist ivuxolimab. The clonotype originates from an adult with an advanced solid tumor such as melanoma, head and neck, liver or kidney cancer. CDR3 amino acids: CASRRYNEQFF. CDR3 nucleotide sequence: TGTGCCAGCAGACGGTACAATGAGCAGTTCTTC.